This record covers a single TCR beta chain. Per the authors' pipeline: Reference gene primer amplification gave nucleated cell count estimates. TCRdb keeps only in-frame clones here, not all; method: immunoSEQ multiplex PCR. D and trimming were read from the DNA, whereas the V and J calls and clone size are those reported in that table. Of under 300,000 clones in the sample, 80% to 90% are singletons; the top ten hold roughly 5.8%. This sample is part of a study of blood T cell repertoires in COVID-19. The overall study: Samples of COVID-19 (acute and convalescent) were obtained from the United States, Italy and Spain. Nucleic acid was either cDNA or gDNA, and it came from T cells, B-cell-depleted T cells, or PBMCs.

V trimming: 1 base; J trimming: 6 bases; junction bases outside the gene matches: 2. Germline CDR1 SGHDT, CDR2 YYEEEE. The CDR3 covers 13 residues. The genes are TRBV5-6 and TRBJ1-2, with 8 positions matching TRBD1. This sequence originates from a man aged 55 to 69 with acute or convalescent COVID-19. The specimen sequenced was peripheral blood. The CDR3, as DNA: TGTGCCAGCAGCTTGACAGGGGGGGATGGCTACACCTTC. Translated: CASSLTGGDGYTF.